This T cell receptor (beta chain) derives from a study of T cell changes during pregnancy in multiple sclerosis. Here immunoSEQ multiplex PCR was the method, and the copy in TCRdb shows in-frame clones only, minus some. The sample gives 20,000 to 25,000 clones, over 65% of which show up once; roughly 7.6% is in the top ten. The V gene's germline CDR1 is MNHEY and CDR2 SMNVEV (reference sequence). V lost 0 bases to trimming and J lost 3 bases, with 9 bases between them. The CDR3 length is 14 residues. The origin of this receptor is a female donor with multiple sclerosis, enrolled in a pregnancy study. The rearrangement joins TRBV27 to TRBJ2-7; D possibly corresponds to TRBD1 (6 bases). Sequenced here: CD8+ T cells from peripheral blood mononuclear cells, sampled before pregnancy. Written as DNA, the CDR3 is TGTGCCAGCAGTTTATCGGGACACCACTACGAGCAGTACTTC. The encoded protein is CASSLSGHHYEQYF.